Listed below are T cell receptor beta chains from one sample, sequenced in a study of shared clonotypes between healthy human individuals. Measured with immunoSEQ multiplex PCR; TCRdb has only the in-frame clones, and not every one. The repertoire includes about 990,000 clones, about 80% of them detected once, and 0.61% sits in the top ten. Sequencing input: memory CD4+ T cells from PBMCs. The receptors come from a man between 18 and 35 years old in good health. Some clones in this sample may be carry-over from other donors' samples. The CDR3 runs from the conserved cysteine through the conserved F or W. D genes are given only for firm matches. The size of a clone is reported for some rows only, either as once, few or many, or as a class for expanded clones.

j_call: TRBJ1-2
clone_size: .
v_call: TRBV27
d_call: TRBD1
cdr3_nt: TGTGCCAGCAGCTTCGACTCCGCTCAGGGGGCTGGTGGCTACACCTTC
cdr3_aa: CASSFDSAQGAGGYTF

j_call: TRBJ1-1
clone_size: .
v_call: TRBV29-1
d_call: TRBD1
cdr3_nt: TGCGTCGGGGGACAGGGGGAAGCTTTCTTT
cdr3_aa: CVGGQGEAFF

j_call: TRBJ2-3
clone_size: .
v_call: TRBV19
d_call: TRBD2
cdr3_nt: TGTGCCAGTCGGGATGGGACTACTGCAGATACGCAGTATTTT
cdr3_aa: CASRDGTTADTQYF

j_call: TRBJ1-2
clone_size: few
v_call: TRBV18
d_call: .
cdr3_nt: TGTGCCAGCTCACCATCAGGCCCCAGTCGAGGCTACACCTTC
cdr3_aa: CASSPSGPSRGYTF

j_call: TRBJ2-3
clone_size: .
v_call: TRBV11-3
d_call: TRBD1
cdr3_nt: TGTGCCAGCAGCCGAGGACAGGCGACGGGTACGCAGTATTTT
cdr3_aa: CASSRGQATGTQYF

j_call: TRBJ2-5
clone_size: .
v_call: TRBV14
d_call: TRBD1
cdr3_nt: TGTGCCAGCAGCCAGGACACTGGGACAGCCAGGTACTTC
cdr3_aa: CASSQDTGTARYF

j_call: TRBJ1-2
clone_size: .
v_call: TRBV5-1
d_call: .
cdr3_nt: TGCGCCAGCAGCTTAGGCCTAGGGGGGCCTGCTAACTATGGCTACACCTTC
cdr3_aa: CASSLGLGGPANYGYTF

j_call: TRBJ1-4
clone_size: few
v_call: TRBV18
d_call: .
cdr3_nt: TGTGCCAGCTCGCCCGCAGTGGGTGAAAAACTGTTTTTT
cdr3_aa: CASSPAVGEKLFF

j_call: TRBJ2-7
clone_size: .
v_call: TRBV29-1
d_call: .
cdr3_nt: TGCAGCGTTGGCCGGGACACGAGCTCCTACGAGCAGTACTTC
cdr3_aa: CSVGRDTSSYEQYF

j_call: TRBJ1-3
clone_size: once
v_call: TRBV2
d_call: .
cdr3_nt: TGTGCCAGCATCAGATTGAGCTCTGGAAACACCATATATTTT
cdr3_aa: CASIRLSSGNTIYF

j_call: TRBJ2-1
clone_size: .
v_call: TRBV30
d_call: TRBD2
cdr3_nt: TGTGCCTGGAGTGTATTGGCGGTGACTAGCGGGAGCTCCTACAATGAGCAGTTCTTC
cdr3_aa: CAWSVLAVTSGSSYNEQFF

j_call: TRBJ1-6
clone_size: few
v_call: TRBV2
d_call: .
cdr3_nt: TGTGCCAGCAGTGTCCGGAGGTCCTATAATTCACCCCTCCACTTT
cdr3_aa: CASSVRRSYNSPLHF

j_call: TRBJ2-1
clone_size: .
v_call: TRBV10-3
d_call: .
cdr3_nt: TGTGCCAGTAGCGAAGGGGACGGGTGGAATGAGCAGTTCTTC
cdr3_aa: CASSEGDGWNEQFF

j_call: TRBJ2-7
clone_size: .
v_call: TRBV5-1
d_call: TRBD2
cdr3_nt: TGCGCCAGCAGCTTGGCAGCGGGAGCCTACGAGCAGTACTTC
cdr3_aa: CASSLAAGAYEQYF

j_call: TRBJ1-5
clone_size: .
v_call: TRBV4-1
d_call: .
cdr3_nt: TGCGCCAGCAGCCAAGAGGAGACATCCAGACAGCCCCAGCATTTT
cdr3_aa: CASSQEETSRQPQHF

j_call: TRBJ1-1
clone_size: .
v_call: TRBV7-2
d_call: .
cdr3_nt: TGTGCCAGCAGCTCGACCGGGACCGCGGAGAAAGCTTTCTTT
cdr3_aa: CASSSTGTAEKAFF

j_call: TRBJ2-7
clone_size: .
v_call: TRBV9
d_call: TRBD1
cdr3_nt: TGTGCCAGCAGCGCCCAGGACAGGTCCCTACCTCCTACGAGGCAGTACTTC
cdr3_aa: CASSAQDRSLPPTRQYF

j_call: TRBJ2-5
clone_size: .
v_call: TRBV30
d_call: TRBD1
cdr3_nt: TGTGCCTGGAATTCTGGCAGGGGGCGGGAGACCCAGTACTTC
cdr3_aa: CAWNSGRGRETQYF

j_call: TRBJ2-7
clone_size: many
v_call: TRBV5-1
d_call: .
cdr3_nt: TGCGCCAGCAGCTTGGGAGGGTGGACCTTATCCTACGAGCAGTACTTC
cdr3_aa: CASSLGGWTLSYEQYF

j_call: TRBJ2-1
clone_size: .
v_call: TRBV10-3
d_call: .
cdr3_nt: TGTGCCATCAGTGCCGACTACAATGAGCAGTTCTTC
cdr3_aa: CAISADYNEQFF

j_call: TRBJ2-2
clone_size: .
v_call: TRBV7-9
d_call: TRBD2
cdr3_nt: TGTGCCAGCAGCTTCTATAGCGGGAGTCGAATCGGGGAGCTGTTTTTT
cdr3_aa: CASSFYSGSRIGELFF

j_call: TRBJ2-4
clone_size: once
v_call: TRBV19
d_call: .
cdr3_nt: TGTGCCAGTAGCAAACGGGACACCAAAATGACAAACTTC
cdr3_aa: CASSKRDTKMTNF

j_call: TRBJ1-2
clone_size: .
v_call: TRBV9
d_call: .
cdr3_nt: TGTGCCAGCAGCGCCACAGGGATTGATGGCTACACCTTC
cdr3_aa: CASSATGIDGYTF

j_call: TRBJ1-2
clone_size: .
v_call: TRBV29-1
d_call: .
cdr3_nt: TGCAGCGTTGCCCTGCAAAGTTCGGCAGGGTATTCTGGCTACACCTTC
cdr3_aa: CSVALQSSAGYSGYTF

j_call: TRBJ2-2
clone_size: .
v_call: TRBV6-1
d_call: .
cdr3_nt: TGTGCCAGCAGTTCCCACGGCGGGGAGCTGTTTTTT
cdr3_aa: CASSSHGGELFF

j_call: TRBJ2-2
clone_size: .
v_call: TRBV4-3
d_call: .
cdr3_nt: TGCGCCAGCAGCCAAGGGTGGGATACCGGGGAGCTGTTTTTT
cdr3_aa: CASSQGWDTGELFF

j_call: TRBJ2-5
clone_size: .
v_call: TRBV18
d_call: .
cdr3_nt: TGTGCCAGCTCACCAGGAGTCCAAGAGACCCAGTACTTC
cdr3_aa: CASSPGVQETQYF

j_call: TRBJ2-5
clone_size: .
v_call: TRBV6-5
d_call: .
cdr3_nt: TGTGCCAGCAGTTACGCAAACCCCAGGGTGGGGGAGACCCAGTACTTC
cdr3_aa: CASSYANPRVGETQYF

j_call: TRBJ2-7
clone_size: once
v_call: TRBV2
d_call: .
cdr3_nt: TGTGCCAGCAGGTTACAGTCCTACGAGCAGTACTTC
cdr3_aa: CASRLQSYEQYF

j_call: TRBJ2-5
clone_size: .
v_call: TRBV4-2
d_call: TRBD2
cdr3_nt: TGTGCCAGCAGCCGCGGGACGGCGGCGGGAGTCCAAGAGACCCAGTACTTC
cdr3_aa: CASSRGTAAGVQETQYF

j_call: TRBJ1-5
clone_size: .
v_call: TRBV19
d_call: .
cdr3_nt: TGTGCCAGTAGGGAACGGGGGGGATTTAGCAATCAGCCCCAGCATTTT
cdr3_aa: CASRERGGFSNQPQHF

j_call: TRBJ2-1
clone_size: .
v_call: TRBV5-1
d_call: .
cdr3_nt: TGCGCCAGCAGTTCGGACACCAACAATGAGCAGTTCTTC
cdr3_aa: CASSSDTNNEQFF

j_call: TRBJ2-2
clone_size: .
v_call: TRBV27
d_call: .
cdr3_nt: TGTGCCAGCAGTTTCGTTTTTCGCTTCGGGGAGCTGTTTTTT
cdr3_aa: CASSFVFRFGELFF

j_call: TRBJ1-2
clone_size: .
v_call: TRBV11-3
d_call: .
cdr3_nt: TGTGCCAGCAGCTTAGGAGGACCGTATGGCTACACCTTC
cdr3_aa: CASSLGGPYGYTF

j_call: TRBJ2-1
clone_size: .
v_call: TRBV5-4
d_call: TRBD1
cdr3_nt: TGTGCCAGCAGGAGGATGACAGGGGAAACCAATGAGCAGTTCTTC
cdr3_aa: CASRRMTGETNEQFF

j_call: TRBJ1-1
clone_size: few
v_call: TRBV28
d_call: TRBD1
cdr3_nt: TGTGCCAGCAGTTACCCGGGACAGGGGGCAACTGAAGCTTTCTTT
cdr3_aa: CASSYPGQGATEAFF

j_call: TRBJ1-3
clone_size: .
v_call: TRBV4-3
d_call: .
cdr3_nt: TGCGCCAGCAGCCATATACGGGGGGACTCTGGAAACACCATATATTTT
cdr3_aa: CASSHIRGDSGNTIYF